What follows are 19 T cell receptor beta chains derived from one specimen sequenced in a study of identical twins. Using its own MiXCR run on the 5' RACE reads, TCRdb lists one record per CDR3 protein. The sample holds 210,000 or so distinct CDR3 sequences, approximately 8.3% seen once. These same data were also listed under a study on yellow fever vaccine responses in identical twins.

Sequencing was done on a sample of memory (CD45RO+) T cells sorted from blood. These receptor sequences come from a woman under 30 in good health.

In its sample, this clonotype was seen many times. The rearrangement joins TRBV20-1 to TRBJ1-6; D gene uncertain. Germline V CDR1 and CDR2: DFQATT, SNEGSKA (reference sequence). Trimming cost V 4 bases and J 9 bases, with 10 bases left between them. The CDR3 sequence is 12 residues long. CDR3 bases: TGCAGTGCTACGCACAATGGTTCACCCCTCCACTTT. This gives the protein CSATHNGSPLHF.

The V call is TRBV28, the J call TRBJ2-7, with 8 positions matching TRBD2. Germline-derived CDR1 and CDR2 are MDHEN and SYDVKM. This CDR3 has 14 residues. V was pared by 2 bases and J by 4 bases, with 4 bases of the junction left unmatched. The CDR3 DNA reads as TGTGCCAGCAGTTTACTAGCGGGTCGATACGAGCAGTACTTC. This translates into CASSLLAGRYEQYF.

The chain couples TRBV15 to TRBJ2-1, with 7 bases matching TRBD2. The CDR3 loop spans 16 amino acids. Germline V lookup: CDR1 LNHNV, CDR2 YYDKDF (reference sequence). Losses at the gene ends were 0 bases for V and 3 bases for J; bases not matched to a gene: 5. The CDR3 sequence is CATSRDPAGSYNEQFF. CDR3 DNA sequence: TGTGCCACCAGCAGAGATCCAGCGGGAAGCTACAATGAGCAGTTCTTC.

This clonotype was detected only a few times. V and J are TRBV7-2 and TRBJ2-3; TRBD2 aligns across 9 bases. The CDR3 covers 14 residues. V shed 7 bases, J shed 1 base, and the junction held 3 bases outside the gene matches. Per the germline V gene, CDR1 is SGHTA and CDR2 is FQGNSA. The CDR3 is CASKVAGGTDTQYF. As DNA, the CDR3 is TGTGCCAGCAAGGTAGCGGGAGGCACAGATACGCAGTATTTT. The full variable domain, rest sourced from reference TRBV7-2 and TRBJ2-3, is GAGVSQSPSNKVTEKGKDVELRCDPISGHTALYWYRQSLGQGLEFLIYFQGNSAPDKSGLPSDRFSAERTGGSVSTLTIQRTQQEDSAVYLCASKVAGGTDTQYFGPGTRLTVL.

This clonotype was detected a few times. The V call is TRBV29-1, the J call TRBJ1-1; D gene ambiguous. V was pared by 7 bases and J by 2 bases, with 14 bases between. The CDR3 spans 13 residues. CDR1 and CDR2 from the germline V gene are SQVTM and ANQGSEA. The DNA for the CDR3 is TGCAGCGGACGGGAATTCCAAAACACTGAAGCTTTCTTT. The encoded protein is CSGREFQNTEAFF.

Ten or more counts support this clonotype. The chain couples TRBV4-3 to TRBJ2-7; weak D call: TRBD2 (6 bases). Germline CDR1 and CDR2: LGHNA and YSLEER. This CDR3 is 15 amino acids long. The V gene lost 1 base and the J gene lost 6 bases, with 16 bases spanning the gap. CDR3: CASSQGPSRDSEQYF. The CDR3 DNA sequence: TGCGCCAGCAGCCAAGGTCCGTCCCGGGACTCCGAGCAGTACTTC.

The chain joins TRBV6-2 or TRBV6-3 to TRBJ2-7, with TRBD2 matching over 7 bases. The CDR3 totals 14 residues. In germline, CDR1 is MNHEY, CDR2 SVGEGT. J was trimmed by 1 base and V by 5 bases; bases with no gene match: 5. The CDR3 coding sequence is TGTGCCAGCAGTCCCGCGGGAGAGTCCTACGAGCAGTACTTC. It yields the protein CASSPAGESYEQYF.

The sample holds a few counts of this clonotype. CDR3 protein: CASSLGRGAYNEQFF. The DNA of the CDR3 is TGCGCCAGCAGCTTGGGGCGGGGGGCCTACAATGAGCAGTTCTTC. This chain links TRBV5-1 with TRBJ2-1; 8 bases fit TRBD2. Germline values: CDR1 SGHRS, CDR2 YFSETQ. The ends lost 0 bases at V and 2 bases at J; junction bases unmatched: 1. The CDR3 totals 15 residues. Variable domain in full (rest from reference TRBV5-1 and TRBJ2-1): KAGVTQTPRYLIKTRGQQVTLSCSPISGHRSVSWYQQTPGQGLQFLFEYFSETQRNKGNFPGRFSGRQFSNSRSEMNVSTLELGDSALYLCASSLGRGAYNEQFFGPGTRLTVL.

This clonotype was counted ten times or more. The chain is built from TRBV7-2 and TRBJ1-6; weak D call: TRBD1 (6 bases). The ends were cut back, 2 bases at V and 9 bases at J, with 20 bases in the middle. The germline V gene has CDR1 SGHTA and CDR2 FQGNSA. The CDR3 has 17 amino acids. The CDR3 here is CASSLPPVGGRSSPLHF. CDR3 coding DNA: TGTGCCAGCAGCTTACCCCCGGTGGGGGGCAGAAGTTCACCCCTCCACTTT.

Many counts were recorded for this clonotype. The rearrangement joins TRBV28 to TRBJ2-7; TRBD1 is a possible D gene (5 bases). Germline-derived CDR1 and CDR2 are MDHEN and SYDVKM. Trimming took 8 bases from V and 0 from J, leaving 17 bases between them. This CDR3 has 15 residues. CDR3 bases: TGTGCCAGCTCAGAAGGGGAAAACAGCTCCTACGAGCAGTACTTC. Protein sequence: CASSEGENSSYEQYF.

The chain employs TRBV3-1 and TRBJ2-3; 9 bases align to TRBD2. CDR1 is LGHDT and CDR2 is YNNKEL in the germline V gene (reference sequence). This CDR3 comprises 18 residues. The ends lost 3 bases at V and 7 bases at J; junction bases unmatched: 17. CDR3 bases: TGTGCCAGCAGCCAGGGGGTCACGCGCGGGGGGGCCGGGAATACGCAGTATTTT. Protein: CASSQGVTRGGAGNTQYF.

In its sample, this clonotype was seen once. This rearrangement joins TRBV11-3 to TRBJ2-2; 8 bases are shared with TRBD2. Germline V lookup: CDR1 SGHNT, CDR2 YENEEA. V trimming: 5 bases; J trimming: 6 bases; junction bases outside the gene matches: 8. The CDR3 spans 15 residues. CDR3 in DNA: TGTGCCAGCAGCCGGGGGGGACTCAACTCCGGGGAGCTGTTTTTT. Its protein is CASSRGGLNSGELFF. Using reference TRBV11-3 and TRBJ2-2 for the parts outside the CDR3, the full variable domain is EAGVVQSPRYKIIEKKQPVAFWCNPISGHNTLYWYLQNLGQGPELLIRYENEEAVDDSQLPKDRFSAERLKGVDSTLKIQPAELGDSAVYLCASSRGGLNSGELFFGEGSRLTVL.

This clonotype was detected a few times. The J gene is TRBJ2-1, the V gene TRBV6-1; 7 positions match TRBD2. Trimming cost V 7 bases and J 4 bases; bases outside gene matches: 4. CDR3 length: 13 residues. Germline CDR1 MNHNS, CDR2 SASEGT. DNA for the CDR3: TGTGCCAGCAAAATGGGACTATACAATGAGCAGTTCTTC. Protein: CASKMGLYNEQFF.

This clonotype was seen many times. The V call is TRBV11-3, the J call TRBJ2-7; D remains unclear. Trimming removed 3 bases at V and 7 bases at J, with 10 bases between. Germline CDR1 reads SGHNT; CDR2 reads YENEEA. The CDR3 covers 12 residues. As DNA, the CDR3 is TGTGCCAGCAGCTTCAGGTTTCGGGAGCAGTACTTC. The encoded protein is CASSFRFREQYF.

This clonotype was seen a few times. Just one base apart from a much larger clone, this may be a read error. V and J are TRBV7-2 and TRBJ1-6; maybe TRBD1 (5 bases). Germline V gene sequence: CDR1 SGHTA, CDR2 FQGNSA. V was pared by 4 bases and J by 5 bases, with 6 bases between. The CDR3 spans 13 residues. In nucleotides, the CDR3 is TGTGCCAGCAGCTGGGACCATAATTCACCCCTCCACTTT. Encoded protein: CASSWDHNSPLHF.

Many counts were recorded for this clonotype. This chain links TRBV20-1 with TRBJ1-1; TRBD1 aligns across 9 bases. The germline CDR1 and CDR2 sequences are DFQATT and SNEGSKA (reference sequence). Losses at the gene ends were 7 bases for V and 4 bases for J; bases not matched to a gene: 4. There are 12 residues in the CDR3. In DNA, the CDR3 is TGCAGTGTGGGACAGGGAGTCACTGAAGCTTTCTTT. Its protein product is CSVGQGVTEAFF.

This clonotype has at least ten counts. This chain links TRBV29-1 with TRBJ1-1; 10 bases map to TRBD1. Trimming at V came to 6 bases and at J to 5 bases, leaving 6 bases not matched to a gene. Germline V gene data show CDR1 as SQVTM and CDR2 as ANQGSEA. This CDR3 spans 13 amino acids. The CDR3 DNA sequence: TGCAGCGTCTCCGGGACAGGGGATACTGAAGCTTTCTTT. Protein product: CSVSGTGDTEAFF.

V usage is TRBV7-2 and J usage is TRBJ1-2; no clear D. The CDR3 spans 14 residues. With 3 bases removed from V and 0 bases from J, the gap between germline ends came to 8 bases. The germline gives CDR1 SGHTA, CDR2 FQGNSA. The CDR3 region has the DNA TGTGCCAGCAGCTTGAGGTCAACTAACTATGGCTACACCTTC. This encodes CASSLRSTNYGYTF.

Relative to its sample, this clonotype is medium-sized (0.01 to 0.1%). The chain couples TRBV2 to TRBJ1-2, with D unclear. The CDR3 runs 15 residues. V was pared by 3 bases and J by 2 bases, with 13 bases between. Germline CDR1 is SNHLY and CDR2 is FYNNEI. CDR3 amino acids: CASSDYEPLNYGYTF. The CDR3 nucleotides read TGTGCCAGCAGTGATTATGAACCACTAAACTATGGCTACACCTTC.